The 3 T cell receptor beta chains listed next were all sequenced from one sample in a study of beta chain features in type 1 diabetes. Expressed TCRB transcripts were sequenced, since all the RNA that had been isolated was reverse transcribed. Measured with immunoSEQ multiplex PCR; TCRdb has only the in-frame clones, and not every one. The sample consists of 250,000 to 300,000 clones, about 8.5% of them appearing once. The sequencing sample was made of central memory CD4+ T cells from blood. The source of these receptors is a woman under 30 in good health.

The chain uses TRBV7-9 and TRBJ1-3; the D is unclear. Trimming removed 1 base from V and 2 bases from J, with 3 bases in between. Germline V gene data show CDR1 as SEHNR and CDR2 as FQNEAQ (reference sequence). The CDR3 runs 13 residues. CDR3 coding DNA: TGTGCCAGCAGCTTAGGGGCTGGAAACACCATATATTTT. Translating it yields CASSLGAGNTIYF.

This clone was found a few times. The V gene is TRBV7-3, the J gene TRBJ2-1; D possibly matches TRBD1 or TRBD2 (5 bases each). V lost 5 bases and J lost 6, with 14 bases in between. The germline V gene encodes CDR1 SGHTA and CDR2 FQGTGA. The CDR3 loop spans 14 amino acids. The CDR3 spells CASSPGTHSNEQFF. The CDR3 bases are TGTGCCAGCAGCCCCGGGACGCACAGCAATGAGCAGTTCTTC.

The chain couples TRBV19 to TRBJ1-5; D is ambiguous. Germline CDR1 and CDR2: LNHDA and SQIVND (reference sequence). This CDR3 contains 14 residues. The V end was cut by 6 bases, the J end by 3 bases, with 12 bases between. The CDR3 nucleotides read TGTGCCAGTAGCCCCGGATCTTACAATCAGCCCCAGCATTTT. It codes for CASSPGSYNQPQHF.